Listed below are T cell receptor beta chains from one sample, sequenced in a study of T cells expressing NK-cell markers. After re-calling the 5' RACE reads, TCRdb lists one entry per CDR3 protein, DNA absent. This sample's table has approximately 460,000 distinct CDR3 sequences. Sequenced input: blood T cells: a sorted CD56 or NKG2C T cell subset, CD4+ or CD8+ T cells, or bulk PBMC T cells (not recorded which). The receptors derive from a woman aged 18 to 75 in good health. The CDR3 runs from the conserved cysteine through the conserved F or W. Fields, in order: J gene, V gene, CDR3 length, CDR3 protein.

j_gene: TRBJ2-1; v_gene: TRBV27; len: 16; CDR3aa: CASSPPRARSYNEQFF
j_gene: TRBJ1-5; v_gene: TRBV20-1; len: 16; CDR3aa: CSARPTGQVVNQPQHF
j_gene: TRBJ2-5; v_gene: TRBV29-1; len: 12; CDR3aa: CSGGQKGETQYF
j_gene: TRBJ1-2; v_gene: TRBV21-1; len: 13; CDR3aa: CASSKALDRGYTF
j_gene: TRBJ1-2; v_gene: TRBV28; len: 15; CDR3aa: CASSANRGRLYGYTF
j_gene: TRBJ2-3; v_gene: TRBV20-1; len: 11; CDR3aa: CSAHLGDTQYF
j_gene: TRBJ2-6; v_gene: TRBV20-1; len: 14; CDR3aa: CSARLFSGANVLTF
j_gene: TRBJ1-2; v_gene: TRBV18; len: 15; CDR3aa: CASSPIATGGYGYTF
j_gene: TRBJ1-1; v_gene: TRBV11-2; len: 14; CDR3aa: CASGLQGMNTEAFF
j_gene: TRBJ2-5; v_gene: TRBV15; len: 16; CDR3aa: CATSRDRSSGQETQYF
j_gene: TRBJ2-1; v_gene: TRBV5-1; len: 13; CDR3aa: CASSLVGGNEQFF
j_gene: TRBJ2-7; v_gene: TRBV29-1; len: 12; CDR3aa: CSVIGLFYEQYF
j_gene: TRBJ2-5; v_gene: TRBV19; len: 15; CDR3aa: CASSIGGAGQETQYF
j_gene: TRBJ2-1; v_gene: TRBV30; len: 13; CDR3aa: CAWSSQSHNEQFF
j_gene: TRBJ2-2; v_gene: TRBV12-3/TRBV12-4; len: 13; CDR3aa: CASLSGAGGELFF
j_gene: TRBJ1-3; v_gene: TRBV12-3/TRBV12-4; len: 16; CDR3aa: CASSTRDRGSGNTIYF
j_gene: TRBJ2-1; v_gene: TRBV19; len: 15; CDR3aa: CASSPSSGAHNEQFF
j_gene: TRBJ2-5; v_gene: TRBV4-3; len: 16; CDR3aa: CASSQSGTGGWETQYF
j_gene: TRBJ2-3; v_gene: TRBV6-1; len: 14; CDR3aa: CASSTIRQTDTQYF
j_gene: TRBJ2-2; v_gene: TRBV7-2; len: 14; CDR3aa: CASKTREFTGELFF
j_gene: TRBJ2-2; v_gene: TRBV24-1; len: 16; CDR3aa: CATSDPRAGDIGELFF